This TCR beta chain comes out of a study of cytotoxic CD8 clonotypes in ibrutinib-treated CLL. In the study overall: The patients, under 13 relapsed/refractory and fewer than 16 treatment-naive, included about 18 who were IGHV unmutated. Study observations and caveats: Private clonotypes, not public ones, expanded at ibrutinib response.

Clones were read by immunoSEQ multiplex PCR, and TCRdb kept only the in-frame ones, dropping some. The repertoire holds 330,000 or so clones, with over 55% as singletons. Concerning this clone itself: Its antigen is not identified.

Trimming cost V 0 bases and J 8 bases, with 11 bases left between them. CDR3 size: 14 residues. Germline V CDR1 and CDR2: MGHRA, YSYEKL. Sequenced material: PBMCs, taken after 36 months of ibrutinib treatment. The clonotype originates from a human donor with chronic lymphocytic leukemia. This chain uses TRBV4-1 with TRBJ2-1; D remains unclear. CDR3 coding DNA: TGCGCCAGCAGCCAAGAAGATGTCACCCATGAGCAGTTCTTC. Amino acids: CASSQEDVTHEQFF.